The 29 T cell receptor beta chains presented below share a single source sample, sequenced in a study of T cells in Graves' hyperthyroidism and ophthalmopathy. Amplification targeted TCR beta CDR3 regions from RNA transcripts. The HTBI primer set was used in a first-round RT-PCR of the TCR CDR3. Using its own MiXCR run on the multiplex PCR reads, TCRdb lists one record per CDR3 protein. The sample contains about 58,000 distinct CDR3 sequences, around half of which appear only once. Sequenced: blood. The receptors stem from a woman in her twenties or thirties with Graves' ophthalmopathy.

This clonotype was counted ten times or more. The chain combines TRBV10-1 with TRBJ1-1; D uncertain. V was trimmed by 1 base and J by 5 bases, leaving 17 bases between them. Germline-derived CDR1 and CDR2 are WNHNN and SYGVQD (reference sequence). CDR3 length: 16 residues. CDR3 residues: CASSEYASLSGTEAFF. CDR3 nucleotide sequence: TGCGCCAGCAGTGAGTATGCCAGCCTCTCGGGGACTGAAGCTTTCTTT.

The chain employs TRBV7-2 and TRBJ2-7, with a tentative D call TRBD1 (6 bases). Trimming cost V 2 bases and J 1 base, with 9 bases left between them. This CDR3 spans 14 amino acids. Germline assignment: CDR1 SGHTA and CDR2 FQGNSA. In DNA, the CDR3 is TGTGCCAGCAGCTTACAGGGGCCTTCCTACGAGCAGTACTTC. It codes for CASSLQGPSYEQYF.

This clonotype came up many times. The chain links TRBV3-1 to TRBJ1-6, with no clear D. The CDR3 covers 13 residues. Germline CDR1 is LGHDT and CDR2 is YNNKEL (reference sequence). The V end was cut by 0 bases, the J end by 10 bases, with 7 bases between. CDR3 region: CASSQDPKSPLHF. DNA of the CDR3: TGTGCCAGCAGCCAAGATCCTAAATCACCCCTCCACTTT. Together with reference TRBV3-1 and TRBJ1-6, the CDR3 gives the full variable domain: DTAVSQTPKYLVTQMGNDKSIKCEQNLGHDTMYWYKQDSKKFLKIMFSYNNKELIINETVPNRFSPKSPDKAHLNLHINSLELGDSAVYFCASSQDPKSPLHFGNGTRLTVT.

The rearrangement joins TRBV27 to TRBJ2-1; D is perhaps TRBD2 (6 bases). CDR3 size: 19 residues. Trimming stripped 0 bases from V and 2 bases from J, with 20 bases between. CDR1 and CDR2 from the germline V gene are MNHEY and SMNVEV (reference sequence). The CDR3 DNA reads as TGTGCCAGCAGTTTATCCCCCCTACTAGCTCCTCGGACCTACAATGAGCAGTTCTTC. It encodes CASSLSPLLAPRTYNEQFF.

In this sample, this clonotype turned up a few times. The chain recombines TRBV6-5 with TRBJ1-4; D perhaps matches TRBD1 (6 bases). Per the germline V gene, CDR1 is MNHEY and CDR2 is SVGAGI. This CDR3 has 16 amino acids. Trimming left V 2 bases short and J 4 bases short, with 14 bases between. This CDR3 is CASSYRGGGHNEKLFF. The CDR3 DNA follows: TGTGCCAGCAGTTACAGGGGGGGGGGGCATAATGAAAAACTGTTTTTT.

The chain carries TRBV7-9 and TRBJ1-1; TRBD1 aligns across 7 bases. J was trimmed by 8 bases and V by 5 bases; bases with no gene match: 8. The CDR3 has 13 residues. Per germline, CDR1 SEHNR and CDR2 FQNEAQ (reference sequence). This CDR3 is CASSPTGAGEAFF. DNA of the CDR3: TGTGCCAGCAGCCCTACAGGGGCGGGGGAAGCTTTCTTT.

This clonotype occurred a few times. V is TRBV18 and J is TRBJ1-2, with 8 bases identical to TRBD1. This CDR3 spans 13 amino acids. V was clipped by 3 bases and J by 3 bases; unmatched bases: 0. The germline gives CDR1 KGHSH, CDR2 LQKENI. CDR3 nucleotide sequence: TGTGCCAGCTCACCGGGACAGGACTATGGCTACACCTTC. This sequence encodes CASSPGQDYGYTF.

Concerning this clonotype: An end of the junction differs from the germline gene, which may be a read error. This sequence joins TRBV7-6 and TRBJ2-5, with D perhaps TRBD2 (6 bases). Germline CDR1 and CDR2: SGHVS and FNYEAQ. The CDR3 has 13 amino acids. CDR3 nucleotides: TGTGCCTGCAGTCTGGCGACTAGAGAGACCCAGTACTTC. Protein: CACSLATRETQYF.

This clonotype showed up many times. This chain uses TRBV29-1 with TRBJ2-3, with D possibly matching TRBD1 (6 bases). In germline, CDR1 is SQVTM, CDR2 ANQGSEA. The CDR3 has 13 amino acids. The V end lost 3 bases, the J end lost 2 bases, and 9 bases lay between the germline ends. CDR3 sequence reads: CSVDRGYTDTQYF. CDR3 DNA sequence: TGCAGCGTTGACAGGGGATACACAGATACGCAGTATTTT.

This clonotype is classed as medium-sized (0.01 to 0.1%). CDR3 amino acids: CASSLALRDGYTF. Here the CDR3 DNA reads TGTGCCAGCAGCTTAGCGCTAAGAGATGGCTACACCTTC. The chain uses TRBV7-2 and TRBJ1-2; D gene unclear. V was cut by 0 bases and J by 6 bases, with 8 bases left in between. CDR1 and CDR2 from the germline V gene are SGHTA and FQGNSA. The CDR3 totals 13 residues.

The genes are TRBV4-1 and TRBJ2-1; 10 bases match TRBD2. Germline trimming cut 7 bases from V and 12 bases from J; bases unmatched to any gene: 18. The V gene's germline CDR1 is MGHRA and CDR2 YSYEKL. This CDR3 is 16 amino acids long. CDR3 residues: CASTSLGAGGSDTQFF. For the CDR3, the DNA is TGCGCCAGCACCTCGTTAGGAGCGGGAGGGTCAGATACGCAGTTCTTC.

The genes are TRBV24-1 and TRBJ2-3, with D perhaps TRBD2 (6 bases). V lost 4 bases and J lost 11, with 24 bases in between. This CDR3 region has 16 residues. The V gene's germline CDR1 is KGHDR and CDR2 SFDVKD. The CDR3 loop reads CATSDPMRRGFNEQYF. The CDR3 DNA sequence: TGTGCCACCAGTGACCCAATGAGGAGGGGTTTTAATGAGCAGTATTTT.

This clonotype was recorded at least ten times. CDR3 DNA sequence: TGTGCCAGCAGCCCCTCGTGGGGAAGCGAGCAGTACTTC. It encodes CASSPSWGSEQYF. The chain links TRBV7-3 to TRBJ2-7; D unclear. The length of the CDR3 is 13 residues. Per the germline V gene, CDR1 is SGHTA and CDR2 is FQGTGA. V was shortened by 5 bases and J by 6 bases, with 14 bases between the two germline ends. Supplemented by reference TRBV7-3 and TRBJ2-7, the full variable domain reads GAGVSQTPSNKVTEKGKYVELRCDPISGHTALYWYRQSLGQGPEFLIYFQGTGAADDSGLPNDRFFAVRPEGSVSTLKIQRTERGDSAVYLCASSPSWGSEQYFGPGTRLTVT.

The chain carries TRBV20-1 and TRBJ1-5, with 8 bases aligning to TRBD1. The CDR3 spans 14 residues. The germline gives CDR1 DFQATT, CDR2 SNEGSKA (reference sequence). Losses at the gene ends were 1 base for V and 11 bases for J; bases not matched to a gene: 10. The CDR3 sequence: CSARGDRGGETQHF. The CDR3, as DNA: TGCAGTGCTAGAGGTGACAGGGGAGGGGAGACCCAGCATTTT.

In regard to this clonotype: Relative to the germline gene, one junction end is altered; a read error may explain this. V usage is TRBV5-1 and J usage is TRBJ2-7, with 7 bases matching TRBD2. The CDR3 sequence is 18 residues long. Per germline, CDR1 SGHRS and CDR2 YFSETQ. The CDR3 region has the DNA TGTGCCAACAGCCCTGGACGGGGTTTTAGCGGGCAAACCTACGAGCAGTACTTC. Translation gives CANSPGRGFSGQTYEQYF.

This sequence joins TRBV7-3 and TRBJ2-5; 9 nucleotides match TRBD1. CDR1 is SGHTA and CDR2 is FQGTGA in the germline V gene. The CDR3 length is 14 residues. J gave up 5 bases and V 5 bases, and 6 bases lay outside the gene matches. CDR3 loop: CASSLGTGMETQYF. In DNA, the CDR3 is TGTGCCAGCAGCCTCGGGACAGGGATGGAGACCCAGTACTTC.

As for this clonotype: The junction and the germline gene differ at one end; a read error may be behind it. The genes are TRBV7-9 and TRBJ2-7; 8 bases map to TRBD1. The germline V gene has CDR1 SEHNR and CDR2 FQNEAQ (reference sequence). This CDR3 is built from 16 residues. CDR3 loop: CASSRGMTGDTGEQDF. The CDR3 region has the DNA TGTGCCAGCAGCCGAGGGATGACAGGGGACACCGGGGAGCAGGACTTC. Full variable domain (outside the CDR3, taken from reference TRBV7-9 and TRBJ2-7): DTGVSQNPRHKITKRGQNVTFRCDPISEHNRLYWYRQTLGQGPEFLTYFQNEAQLEKSRLLSDRFSAERPKGSFSTLEIQRTEQGDSAMYLCASSRGMTGDTGEQDFGPGTRLTVT.

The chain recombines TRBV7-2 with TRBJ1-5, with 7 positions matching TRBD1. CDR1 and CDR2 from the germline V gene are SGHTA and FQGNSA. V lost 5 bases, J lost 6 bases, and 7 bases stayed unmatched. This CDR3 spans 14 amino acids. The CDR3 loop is CASSPGGLSQPQHF. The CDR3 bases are TGTGCCAGCAGCCCAGGGGGTCTCAGTCAGCCCCAGCATTTT.

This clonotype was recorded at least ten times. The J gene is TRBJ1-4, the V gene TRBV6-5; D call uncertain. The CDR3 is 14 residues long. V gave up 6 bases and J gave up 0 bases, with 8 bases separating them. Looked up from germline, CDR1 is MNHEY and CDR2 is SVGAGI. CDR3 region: CASRLDATNEKLFF. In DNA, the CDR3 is TGTGCCAGCAGGCTCGATGCAACTAATGAAAAACTGTTTTTT.

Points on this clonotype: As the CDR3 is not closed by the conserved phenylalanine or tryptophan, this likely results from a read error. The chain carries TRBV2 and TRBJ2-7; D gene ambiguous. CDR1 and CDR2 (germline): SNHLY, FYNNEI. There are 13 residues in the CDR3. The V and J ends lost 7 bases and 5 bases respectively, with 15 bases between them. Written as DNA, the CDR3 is TGTGCCAGCACCCCTGCGAGTCGCGACGAGCAGTACCTC. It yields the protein CASTPASRDEQYL.

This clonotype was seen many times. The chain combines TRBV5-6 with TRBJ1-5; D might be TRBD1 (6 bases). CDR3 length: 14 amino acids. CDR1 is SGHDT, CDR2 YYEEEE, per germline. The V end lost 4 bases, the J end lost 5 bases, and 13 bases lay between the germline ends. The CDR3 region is CASSPGTMDQPQHF. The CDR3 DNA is TGTGCCAGCAGCCCTGGGACAATGGATCAGCCCCAGCATTTT.

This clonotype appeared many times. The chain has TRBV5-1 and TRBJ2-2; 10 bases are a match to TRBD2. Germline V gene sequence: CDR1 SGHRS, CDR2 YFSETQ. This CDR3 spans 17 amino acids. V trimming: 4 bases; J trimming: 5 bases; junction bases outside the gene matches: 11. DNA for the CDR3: TGCGCCAGCAGCAACCCCTCTAGCGGGAGTAGGACCGGGGAGCTGTTTTTT. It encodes CASSNPSSGSRTGELFF.

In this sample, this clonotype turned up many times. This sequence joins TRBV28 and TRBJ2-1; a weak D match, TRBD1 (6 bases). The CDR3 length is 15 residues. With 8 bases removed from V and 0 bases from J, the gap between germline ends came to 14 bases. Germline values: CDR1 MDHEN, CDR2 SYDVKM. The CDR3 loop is CASGNRASSYNEQFF. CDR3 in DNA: TGTGCCAGCGGAAACAGGGCCAGCTCCTACAATGAGCAGTTCTTC.

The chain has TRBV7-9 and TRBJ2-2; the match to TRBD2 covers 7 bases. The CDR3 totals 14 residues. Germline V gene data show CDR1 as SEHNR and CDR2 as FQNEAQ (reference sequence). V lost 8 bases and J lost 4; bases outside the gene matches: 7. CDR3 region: CASARGDLTGELFF. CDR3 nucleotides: TGTGCCAGCGCTCGGGGGGACCTCACCGGGGAGCTGTTTTTT.

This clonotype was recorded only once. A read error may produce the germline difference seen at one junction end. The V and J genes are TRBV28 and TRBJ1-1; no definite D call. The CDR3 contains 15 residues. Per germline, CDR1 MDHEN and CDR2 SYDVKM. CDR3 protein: CASSLGSGMNTEAFF. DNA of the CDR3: TGTGCCAGCAGTTTAGGGTCAGGCATGAACACGGAAGCTTTCTTT. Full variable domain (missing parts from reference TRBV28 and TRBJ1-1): DVKVTQSSRYLVKRTGEKVFLECVQDMDHENMFWYRQDPGLGLRLIYFSYDVKMKEKGDIPEGYSVSREKKERFSLILESASTNQTSMYLCASSLGSGMNTEAFFGQGTRLTVV.

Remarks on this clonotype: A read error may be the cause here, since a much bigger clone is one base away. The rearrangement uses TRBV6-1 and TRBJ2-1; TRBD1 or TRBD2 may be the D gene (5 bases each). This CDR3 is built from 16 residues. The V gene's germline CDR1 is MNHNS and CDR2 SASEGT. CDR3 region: CASSEGQGWGYNEQSF. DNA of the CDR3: TGTGCCAGCAGTGAAGGCCAGGGATGGGGGTACAATGAGCAGTCCTTC.

The CDR3 loop is CASSLLGGLSNSPLHF. CDR3 coding DNA: TGCGCCAGCAGCTTACTTGGGGGACTGTCCAATTCACCCCTCCACTTT. V gene TRBV5-1 combines with J gene TRBJ1-6; a weak D match, TRBD1 (5 bases). From germline, CDR1 is SGHRS and CDR2 YFSETQ. This CDR3 is 16 amino acids long. Trimming removed 2 bases from V and 7 bases from J, with 16 bases in between.

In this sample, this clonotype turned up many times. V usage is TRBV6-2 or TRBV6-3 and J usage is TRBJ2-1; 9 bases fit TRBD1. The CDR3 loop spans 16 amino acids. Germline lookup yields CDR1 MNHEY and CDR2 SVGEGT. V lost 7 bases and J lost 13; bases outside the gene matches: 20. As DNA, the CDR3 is TGTGCCAGCAAAAGGACAGGGGCCCGGACTAGGATGCCCCAGTTCTTC. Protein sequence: CASKRTGARTRMPQFF.

The CDR3, as DNA: TGCGCCAGCAGCAAAGCGGGGACAGGGGCCTATGGCTACACCTTC. Its protein product is CASSKAGTGAYGYTF. V is TRBV5-1 and J is TRBJ1-2, with 10 nucleotides matching TRBD1. In germline, CDR1 is SGHRS, CDR2 YFSETQ. V was pared by 4 bases and J by 4 bases, with 7 bases of the junction left unmatched. The length of the CDR3 is 15 residues. Complete variable domain (other parts from reference TRBV5-1 and TRBJ1-2): KAGVTQTPRYLIKTRGQQVTLSCSPISGHRSVSWYQQTPGQGLQFLFEYFSETQRNKGNFPGRFSGRQFSNSRSEMNVSTLELGDSALYLCASSKAGTGAYGYTFGSGTRLTVV.